Below are 9 T cell receptor beta chains sequenced from a single sample in a study of T cells in Graves' hyperthyroidism and ophthalmopathy. Amplification of TCR beta CDR3 regions was performed using RNA transcripts as template. RT-PCR in the first round (using the HTBI primer set) targeted the TCR CDR3. TCRdb used MiXCR to reprocess the multiplex PCR reads, holding one entry per CDR3 protein. Among fewer than 550,000 distinct CDR3 sequences, approximately 15% were seen once, and the ten largest hold 13% to 15%. What was sequenced was blood. The source of these receptors is a woman under 30 with Graves' hyperthyroidism.

This clonotype was counted many times. V gene TRBV11-2 combines with J gene TRBJ2-1, with D uncertain. The V gene lost 5 bases and the J gene lost 2 bases, with 4 bases spanning the gap. CDR3 length equals 12 residues. Germline-derived CDR1 and CDR2 are SGHAT and FQNNGV. CDR3 DNA: TGTGCCAGCAGCACACCCTACAATGAGCAGTTCTTC. It encodes CASSTPYNEQFF.

This clonotype was counted ten times or more. The chain combines TRBV11-2 with TRBJ2-3; 8 bases are shared with TRBD2. The V and J ends lost 6 bases and 8 bases, in that order; junction bases with no gene match: 28. The CDR3 contains 20 residues. Germline V lookup: CDR1 SGHAT, CDR2 FQNNGV. For the CDR3, the DNA is TGTGCCAGCAGACTGAAGCGGGGGCGGATTCAGGCCGGGCCGGGGGGTACGCAGTATTTT. Translating gives CASRLKRGRIQAGPGGTQYF. The variable domain in full, with the rest retrieved from reference TRBV11-2 and TRBJ2-3, is EAGVAQSPRYKIIEKRQSVAFWCNPISGHATLYWYQQILGQGPKLLIQFQNNGVVDDSQLPKDRFSAERLKGVDSTLKIQPAKLEDSAVYLCASRLKRGRIQAGPGGTQYFGPGTRLTVL.

CDR3 loop: CASSISGQGGQPQHF. As DNA, the CDR3 is TGTGCCAGTAGTATTTCGGGACAGGGCGGTCAGCCCCAGCATTTT. The chain has TRBV19 and TRBJ1-5, with TRBD1 identical over 9 bases. The length of the CDR3 is 15 residues. V lost 3 bases, J lost 6 bases, and 6 bases stayed unmatched. Germline CDR1 and CDR2: LNHDA and SQIVND (reference sequence).

This clonotype was counted at least ten times. The chain has TRBV9 and TRBJ1-4; 7 nucleotides align to TRBD1. Germline CDR1 is SGDLS and CDR2 is YYNGEE. Trimming cost V 6 bases and J 0 bases; bases outside gene matches: 8. This CDR3 spans 16 amino acids. CDR3 nucleotide sequence: TGTGCCAGCACACCGGGACAGAGAGCAACTAATGAAAAACTGTTTTTT. Translated: CASTPGQRATNEKLFF.

There are many counts of this clonotype. This rearrangement joins TRBV28 to TRBJ1-1, with a possible D match to TRBD1 (5 bases). V shed 4 bases and J shed 5 bases, with 17 bases lying between them. The CDR3 loop spans 15 amino acids. CDR1 and CDR2 (germline): MDHEN, SYDVKM. The CDR3: CASSWGVGRRTEAFF. The CDR3, as DNA: TGTGCCAGCAGTTGGGGGGTAGGGAGACGTACTGAAGCTTTCTTT.

This clonotype has only a few counts. This chain links TRBV7-2 with TRBJ1-5, with TRBD1 identical over 10 bases. CDR3 length equals 15 residues. Germline values: CDR1 SGHTA, CDR2 FQGNSA. Trimming at V came to 4 bases and at J to 4 bases, leaving 4 bases not matched to a gene. CDR3 nucleotide sequence: TGTGCCAGCAGCTCGGGACAGGGGAATAATCAGCCCCAGCATTTT. Translated: CASSSGQGNNQPQHF.

This chain links TRBV28 with TRBJ2-7, with 10 bases lining up with TRBD2. The CDR3 totals 15 residues. CDR1 MDHEN and CDR2 SYDVKM come from the germline V gene. Trimming removed 5 bases from V and 2 bases from J; junction bases left unmatched: 6. CDR3 DNA: TGTGCCAGCAGTCCCTCAGCGGGAGGGCCCTACGAGCAGTACTTC. Translating it yields CASSPSAGGPYEQYF.

Only a few counts were recorded for this clonotype. The chain recombines TRBV5-1 with TRBJ1-6; D remains unclear. Per the germline V gene, CDR1 is SGHRS and CDR2 is YFSETQ. This CDR3 contains 14 residues. Trimming shortened V by 10 bases and J by 6 bases, and 17 bases separated the two germline ends. CDR3 region: CACQRAGSNSPLHF. CDR3 in DNA: TGCGCCTGCCAGAGGGCAGGAAGTAATTCACCCCTCCACTTT.

This clonotype came up a few times. The chain is built from TRBV20-1 and TRBJ2-7; 9 nucleotides agree with TRBD2. CDR3 length: 15 amino acids. Germline trimming cut 2 bases from V and 4 bases from J; bases unmatched to any gene: 9. CDR1 and CDR2 (germline): DFQATT, SNEGSKA (reference sequence). CDR3 coding DNA: TGCAGTGCTAGAAGGGGGGGTCTAGCGGGATACGAGCAGTACTTC. Its protein is CSARRGGLAGYEQYF.